These T cell receptor beta chains were read from a single sample in a study of T-cell reconstitution after alpha-beta-depleted transplantation in children. TCRdb re-derived calls from the PCR reads in MiXCR, one entry per CDR3 protein. The profile covers approximately 170,000 distinct CDR3 sequences, with around 10% appearing a single time and 13% taken by the ten largest. Sequencing was performed on PBMCs, taken before TCRalphabeta/CD19-depleted stem cell transplant. Receptors originate from a boy between 2 and 10 years old with acute myeloid leukemia, due to receive a stem cell transplant. Both conserved end residues are part of each CDR3. A D gene is named only where the DNA matches it firmly. The size entry gives once, few or many counts, or a class when the clone is expanded.

TRBJ1-4	-	TRBV7-9	many	TGTGCCAGCAGCCCCCCCCTAGGGGGTAATGAAAAACTGTTTTTT	CASSPPLGGNEKLFF
TRBJ2-1	TRBD2	TRBV5-1	many	TGCGCCAGCAGCGACGGACTAGCGGGAGGTAGTGAGCAGTTCTTC	CASSDGLAGGSEQFF
TRBJ1-4	-	TRBV5-1	many	TGCGCCAGCAGCTTGGAGTACAATGAAAAACTGTTTTTT	CASSLEYNEKLFF
TRBJ1-5	-	TRBV7-3	many	TGTGCCAGCAGCCAAACTTGGGGACAGCCCCAGCATTTT	CASSQTWGQPQHF
TRBJ2-7	-	TRBV19	few	TGTGCCAGTAGTCGACACGGCGAGCAGTACTTC	CASSRHGEQYF
TRBJ1-1	-	TRBV7-9	many	TGTGCCAGCAGCTTATCCCAAGCCACTGAAGCTTTCTTT	CASSLSQATEAFF
TRBJ2-7	-	TRBV7-6	many	TGTGCCAGCAGCTTAAGTATGGTAAGCTCCTACGAGCAGTACTTC	CASSLSMVSSYEQYF
TRBJ1-4	-	TRBV29-1	many	TGCAGCGTTGTAGGCCGAATGAACGAAAAACTGTTTTTT	CSVVGRMNEKLFF
TRBJ2-1	-	TRBV5-5	many	TGTGCCAGCAGCTTGTTACTGGGGGGCAATGAGCAGTTCTTC	CASSLLLGGNEQFF
TRBJ2-6	-	TRBV20-1	many	TGCAGTGCTAGAGAAGAAGCCAACGTCCTGACTTTC	CSAREEANVLTF
TRBJ2-2	-	TRBV12-3/TRBV12-4	many	TGTGCCAGCAGGCATAGATCCCACCCAACCGGGGAGCTGTTTTTT	CASRHRSHPTGELFF
TRBJ2-7	TRBD1	TRBV7-3	many	TGTGCCAGCAGCTTCTCCGGGACAGGAGAATACGAGCAGTACTTC	CASSFSGTGEYEQYF
TRBJ2-7	-	TRBV18	once	TGTGCCAGCTCACCAAATTCCGGGACATCGGGCAGCTACGAGCAGTACTTC	CASSPNSGTSGSYEQYF
TRBJ2-4	-	TRBV20-1	many	TGCAGTGCTATTTTCGGCGGGAACAGAGACATTCAGTACTTC	CSAIFGGNRDIQYF
TRBJ1-2	TRBD1	TRBV6-1	many	TGTGCCAGCAGACACAGGGGCGCTAACTATGGCTACACCTTC	CASRHRGANYGYTF
TRBJ1-1	-	TRBV6-5	many	TGTGCCAGCAGTTACTCGACAGGACTCATGAACACTGAAGCTTTCTTT	CASSYSTGLMNTEAFF
TRBJ2-7	TRBD2	TRBV27	many	TGTGCCTCGTGGGGACTAGCGGGAGGGCGCGACGAGCAGTACTTC	CASWGLAGGRDEQYF
TRBJ2-3	TRBD2	TRBV5-1	many	TGCGCCAGCAGCCCAAGAGGGAGACTAGCGGAGACCACAGATACGCAGTATTTT	CASSPRGRLAETTDTQYF
TRBJ2-7	-	TRBV20-1	few	TGCAGTGCTAGCCGTATCGAGCAGTACTTC	CSASRIEQYF
TRBJ1-5	-	TRBV12-3/TRBV12-4	many	TGTGCCAGCACCGTCTCAGGGGTTCAGCCCCAGCATTTT	CASTVSGVQPQHF
TRBJ2-2	-	TRBV4-1	many	TGCGCCAGCAGTACTCAGGGGCTACGCACCGGGGAGCTGTTTTTT	CASSTQGLRTGELFF
TRBJ1-3	-	TRBV12-3/TRBV12-4	many	TGTGCCAGCAGGGCGACCGGGACGGTTGGAAACACCATATATTTT	CASRATGTVGNTIYF